Below, 20 T cell receptor beta chains from the same sample are listed, as sequenced in a study of cytomegalovirus exposure and HLA in healthy donors. PCR used 60 Vbeta primers and 13 Jbeta primers. Profiling relied on immunoSEQ multiplex PCR, and the TCRdb table lists in-frame clones only, not all of them. Counted here are 95,000 to 150,000 clones, around 72% occurring once; the ten biggest clones make up just over 8%. Sequencing was performed on PBMCs. Receptors were obtained from a woman aged 40-49 years in good health and CMV-seropositive.

V and J are TRBV7-2 and TRBJ2-3, with unresolved D. This CDR3 comprises 14 residues. Trimming took off 3 bases at V and 3 bases at J, with 10 bases between the two ends. Germline CDR1 is SGHTA and CDR2 is FQGNSA. The CDR3 reads CASSFRPATDTQYF. DNA of the CDR3: TGTGCCAGCAGCTTCAGACCAGCGACAGATACGCAGTATTTT.

This clone occurred a few times. The chain couples TRBV11-2 to TRBJ1-2; D not resolved. Trimming cost V 2 bases and J 8 bases, with 15 bases left between them. This CDR3 spans 14 amino acids. The V gene's germline CDR1 is SGHAT and CDR2 FQNNGV. This chain's CDR3 is CASSLTLSRGGYTF. The CDR3 DNA reads TGTGCCAGCAGCTTAACCTTATCACGAGGAGGCTACACCTTC.

The rearrangement uses TRBV5-6 and TRBJ2-5; TRBD2 is a possible D gene (6 bases). The germline CDR1 and CDR2 sequences are SGHDT and YYEEEE. This CDR3 is built from 16 residues. The V end lost 4 bases, the J end lost 5 bases, and 21 bases lay between the germline ends. The CDR3 reads CASSPGAGYSPETQYF. DNA for the CDR3: TGTGCCAGCAGCCCCGGCGCGGGGTATTCTCCGGAGACCCAGTACTTC.

The chain couples TRBV11-2 to TRBJ1-2; tentative D call: TRBD1 (5 bases). This CDR3 has 16 amino acids. V gave up 5 bases and J gave up 4 bases, with 20 bases separating them. The germline CDR1 and CDR2 sequences are SGHAT and FQNNGV. In DNA form, the CDR3 reads TGTGCCAGCAGCCCGCCGCGTCTTCAGGGAGGCTATGGCTACACCTTC. Protein: CASSPPRLQGGYGYTF. The full variable domain, completed using reference TRBV11-2 and TRBJ1-2, is EAGVAQSPRYKIIEKRQSVAFWCNPISGHATLYWYQQILGQGPKLLIQFQNNGVVDDSQLPKDRFSAERLKGVDSTLKIQPAKLEDSAVYLCASSPPRLQGGYGYTFGSGTRLTVV.

This rearrangement joins TRBV7-9 to TRBJ1-2; TRBD1 is a possible D gene (5 bases). Trimming removed 5 bases at V and 1 base at J, with 14 bases between. This CDR3 is 15 amino acids long. Germline CDR1 SEHNR, CDR2 FQNEAQ (reference sequence). Here the CDR3 reads CASSPSGLLNYGYTF. In nucleotides, the CDR3 is TGTGCCAGCAGCCCCTCAGGGCTCCTTAACTATGGCTACACCTTC.

The chain links TRBV2 to TRBJ1-2, with D perhaps TRBD1 (6 bases). Trimming cost V 0 bases and J 8 bases, with 10 bases left between them. Germline V gene data show CDR1 as SNHLY and CDR2 as FYNNEI. The CDR3 totals 13 residues. As DNA, the CDR3 is TGTGCCAGCAGTGAAGCCGCGGGGGGCGGCTACACCTTC. Encoded protein: CASSEAAGGGYTF. The full variable domain, with the rest looked up from reference TRBV2 and TRBJ1-2, is EPEVTQTPSHQVTQMGQEVILRCVPISNHLYFYWYRQILGQKVEFLVSFYNNEISEKSEIFDDQFSVERPDGSNFTLKIRSTKLEDSAMYFCASSEAAGGGYTFGSGTRLTVV.

V is TRBV9 and J is TRBJ2-1; D unclear. There are 14 residues in the CDR3. V dropped 0 bases and J dropped 6 bases, with 10 bases sitting between them. Germline values: CDR1 SGDLS, CDR2 YYNGEE. The DNA for the CDR3 is TGTGCCAGCAGCGTAGGAGCCGATATCAATGAGCAGTTCTTC. Encoded protein: CASSVGADINEQFF.

This clone occurred once. V gene TRBV9 combines with J gene TRBJ1-1, with D perhaps matching TRBD1 (5 bases). Trimming stripped 0 bases from V and 4 bases from J, with 10 bases between. Germline CDR1 reads SGDLS; CDR2 reads YYNGEE. The CDR3 length is 14 residues. This chain's CDR3 is CASSVAPGGTEAFF. In DNA form, the CDR3 reads TGTGCCAGCAGCGTAGCCCCGGGGGGCACTGAAGCTTTCTTT.

A single count supports this clone. This sequence joins TRBV5-6 and TRBJ1-2; weak D call: TRBD1 (5 bases). Germline-derived CDR1 and CDR2 are SGHDT and YYEEEE. Trimming removed 0 bases at V and 8 bases at J, with 14 bases between. The CDR3 totals 14 residues. The CDR3 here is CASSLDSGAQGYTF. As DNA, the CDR3 is TGTGCCAGCAGCTTGGACAGCGGGGCCCAAGGCTACACCTTC.

CDR3 region: CASSFEETQYF. The CDR3 DNA reads TGCGCCAGCAGCTTCGAAGAGACCCAGTACTTC. This chain connects TRBV5-1 to TRBJ2-5; D gene ambiguous. CDR1 SGHRS and CDR2 YFSETQ come from the germline V gene. The CDR3 has 11 amino acids. V lost 2 bases to trimming and J lost 3 bases, with 2 bases between them. Looking up the rest from reference TRBV5-1 and TRBJ2-5 gives the full variable domain: KAGVTQTPRYLIKTRGQQVTLSCSPISGHRSVSWYQQTPGQGLQFLFEYFSETQRNKGNFPGRFSGRQFSNSRSEMNVSTLELGDSALYLCASSFEETQYFGPGTRLLVL.

The J gene is TRBJ2-2, the V gene TRBV9; D unresolved. The CDR3 length is 18 residues. Trimming took 0 bases from V and 4 from J, leaving 19 bases between them. Germline CDR1 reads SGDLS; CDR2 reads YYNGEE. CDR3: CASSVEGWSQSFTGELFF. CDR3 coding DNA: TGTGCCAGCAGCGTAGAAGGATGGTCACAGTCATTCACCGGGGAGCTGTTTTTT. Full variable domain (rest looked up from reference TRBV9 and TRBJ2-2): DSGVTQTPKHLITATGQRVTLRCSPRSGDLSVYWYQQSLDQGLQFLIQYYNGEERAKGNILERFSAQQFPDLHSELNLSSLELGDSALYFCASSVEGWSQSFTGELFFGEGSRLTVL.

The chain joins TRBV6-5 to TRBJ2-2; D not resolved. The CDR3 contains 14 residues. Germline V lookup: CDR1 MNHEY, CDR2 SVGAGI. The ends were cut back, 6 bases at V and 0 bases at J, with 8 bases in the middle. The CDR3 bases are TGTGCCAGCAGACTTCAACCGAACACCGGGGAGCTGTTTTTT. It translates to CASRLQPNTGELFF.

The chain employs TRBV2 and TRBJ2-3; 7 nucleotides align to TRBD2. The germline V gene encodes CDR1 SNHLY and CDR2 FYNNEI. Trimming cost V 0 bases and J 0 bases; bases outside gene matches: 3. CDR3 size: 16 residues. The DNA of the CDR3 is TGTGCCAGCAGTGAAGCGACTAGCTTTAGCACAGATACGCAGTATTTT. Translation: CASSEATSFSTDTQYF.

The chain joins TRBV5-6 to TRBJ2-5; D possibly corresponds to TRBD1 (6 bases). CDR1 is SGHDT, CDR2 YYEEEE, per germline. V lost 0 bases and J 7 bases, leaving 10 bases between the germline ends. The CDR3 has 13 residues. CDR3 sequence (DNA): TGTGCCAGCAGCTTGGGAAAAGGGGGGACCCAGTACTTC. Translating gives CASSLGKGGTQYF.

This chain joins TRBV29-1 and TRBJ2-1; maybe TRBD1 (6 bases). The CDR3 spans 11 residues. The germline V gene encodes CDR1 SQVTM and CDR2 ANQGSEA. Trimming took off 4 bases at V and 5 bases at J, with 6 bases between the two ends. The CDR3 nucleotides are TGCAGCGTTGGGGACAACAATGAGCAGTTCTTC. Its translation: CSVGDNNEQFF.

A few counts support this clone. The chain links TRBV7-2 to TRBJ2-3, with 16 bases that match TRBD2. The V gene end was trimmed by 5 bases and the J gene end by 0 bases; junction bases not matched to a gene: 8. Germline CDR1 SGHTA, CDR2 FQGNSA. CDR3 length: 19 amino acids. CDR3 loop: CASSPGLAGGEESTDTQYF. CDR3 nucleotide sequence: TGTGCCAGCAGCCCGGGACTAGCGGGGGGGGAAGAGAGCACAGATACGCAGTATTTT.

The chain uses TRBV15 and TRBJ2-7, with a possible D match to TRBD1 (6 bases). V lost 5 bases to trimming and J lost 6 bases, with 20 bases between them. This CDR3 spans 15 amino acids. The V gene's germline CDR1 is LNHNV and CDR2 YYDKDF (reference sequence). The CDR3 loop is CATSEEPYRESEQYF. The CDR3 DNA reads as TGTGCCACCAGCGAAGAGCCTTACAGGGAGAGCGAGCAGTACTTC.

The genes are TRBV7-9 and TRBJ2-7, with a weak D call TRBD1 (5 bases). Trimming shortened V by 2 bases and J by 4 bases, and 12 bases separated the two germline ends. Germline V gene lookup returns CDR1 SEHNR and CDR2 FQNEAQ (reference sequence). The CDR3 consists of 14 residues. The DNA for the CDR3 is TGTGCCAGCAGCTTAAAGGGGCGTTCGTACGAGCAGTACTTC. It yields the protein CASSLKGRSYEQYF.

The rearrangement links TRBV11-2 to TRBJ2-5, with TRBD2 identical over 9 bases. The CDR3 extends over 16 amino acids. After removal of 2 bases from V and 5 bases from J, the junction contained 9 bases not matched to a gene. In germline, CDR1 is SGHAT, CDR2 FQNNGV. The CDR3 reads CASSLSGAGGLETQYF. The CDR3 region has the DNA TGTGCCAGCAGCTTAAGTGGGGCGGGGGGGCTGGAGACCCAGTACTTC.

The chain joins TRBV5-6 to TRBJ2-7, with 8 bases fitting TRBD1. CDR3 length: 16 residues. Germline CDR1 reads SGHDT; CDR2 reads YYEEEE. V trimming: 0 bases; J trimming: 7 bases; junction bases outside the gene matches: 12. The CDR3 here is CASSLGTGKGLGEQYF. The CDR3 coding sequence is TGTGCCAGCAGCTTGGGGACAGGGAAGGGATTGGGGGAGCAGTACTTC.